A single sample gave rise to the 11 T cell receptor beta chains below, sequenced in a study of follicular helper T cells after annual influenza vaccination. Time point reported: 2014-2015 season, pre-vaccination. Some clones are missing from TCRdb's copy, which holds only in-frame ones; the method was immunoSEQ multiplex PCR. Among 26,000 or so clones listed, 70% to 90% were seen once. The source material was CXCR5+ CD38- circulating T follicular helper cells from blood, sampled on the day of influenza vaccination. Subset given: circulating Tfh, non-naive CD4+CXCR5+PD-1+ (ICOS+CD38+ or ICOS-CD38-). The receptors were gathered from an adult who received the influenza vaccine.

This clone was observed once. The rearrangement joins TRBV7-2 to TRBJ1-2, with 9 bases identical to TRBD1. Germline CDR1 and CDR2: SGHTA and FQGNSA. This CDR3 comprises 14 residues. V dropped 5 bases and J dropped 3; count of bases not matched to a gene: 4. The CDR3 DNA reads as TGTGCCAGCAGCAGGGACAGGGTAGACTATGGCTACACCTTC. It is translated as CASSRDRVDYGYTF.

This chain uses TRBV4-2 with TRBJ1-1; TRBD1 matches at 7 bases. With 5 bases clipped from V and 1 base from J, the junction kept 7 bases outside the gene matches. The CDR3 extends over 15 amino acids. Germline V CDR1 and CDR2: LGHNA, YNFKEQ. The CDR3 region is CASSSRGTENTEAFF. CDR3 DNA sequence: TGTGCCAGCAGCTCCCGTGGGACAGAGAACACTGAAGCTTTCTTT.

The chain is built from TRBV29-1 and TRBJ2-3, with unresolved D. V was shortened by 7 bases and J by 0 bases, with 8 bases between the two germline ends. From germline, CDR1 is SQVTM and CDR2 ANQGSEA. The length of the CDR3 is 12 residues. CDR3 region: CSEASSTDTQYF. CDR3 DNA sequence: TGCAGCGAAGCCTCTAGCACAGATACGCAGTATTTT.

The chain is built from TRBV2 and TRBJ2-1; perhaps TRBD2 as D (6 bases). The CDR3 covers 15 residues. Per the germline V gene, CDR1 is SNHLY and CDR2 is FYNNEI. The V end was cut by 5 bases, the J end by 0 bases, with 11 bases between. This chain's CDR3 is CASSPLALSYNEQFF. CDR3 nucleotides: TGTGCCAGCAGTCCCCTAGCGCTCTCCTACAATGAGCAGTTCTTC. The full variable domain, in which reference TRBV2 and TRBJ2-1 provide the parts outside the CDR3, is EPEVTQTPSHQVTQMGQEVILRCVPISNHLYFYWYRQILGQKVEFLVSFYNNEISEKSEIFDDQFSVERPDGSNFTLKIRSTKLEDSAMYFCASSPLALSYNEQFFGPGTRLTVL.

The V gene is TRBV10-3, the J gene TRBJ2-2; 8 bases match TRBD1. The length of the CDR3 is 15 residues. V was pared by 8 bases and J by 5 bases, with 10 bases of the junction left unmatched. Per the germline V gene, CDR1 is ENHRY and CDR2 is SYGVKD. The CDR3, as DNA: TGTGCCATCGGGGTCGGGACAGGCGGAACCGGGGAGCTGTTTTTT. As protein: CAIGVGTGGTGELFF.

For the CDR3, the DNA is TGTGCCAGCAGCCAAGCTCTAGCGGGAGGCACAGATACGCAGTATTTT. Translation gives CASSQALAGGTDTQYF. The genes are TRBV4-2 and TRBJ2-3; 10 positions agree with TRBD2. With V trimmed by 1 base and J by 1 base, 2 bases remained unmatched. The length of the CDR3 is 16 residues. Germline-derived CDR1 and CDR2 are LGHNA and YNFKEQ.

This clone has just one count. The gene calls are TRBV11-3 and TRBJ2-1; 7 bases agree with TRBD2. J lost 4 bases, V lost 1 base, and 16 bases had no gene match. This CDR3 spans 19 amino acids. Germline-derived CDR1 and CDR2 are SGHNT and YENEEA. This CDR3 is CASSLVVARPGRGYNEQFF. The CDR3 DNA follows: TGTGCCAGCAGCTTAGTAGTAGCCCGGCCGGGGCGGGGGTACAATGAGCAGTTCTTC. Filled out from reference TRBV11-3 and TRBJ2-1, the complete variable domain reads EAGVVQSPRYKIIEKKQPVAFWCNPISGHNTLYWYLQNLGQGPELLIRYENEEAVDDSQLPKDRFSAERLKGVDSTLKIQPAELGDSAVYLCASSLVVARPGRGYNEQFFGPGTRLTVL.

This chain's CDR3 is CASSTRQGERTDTQYF. The CDR3 DNA reads TGCGCCAGCAGCACCCGGCAGGGTGAGAGGACAGATACGCAGTATTTT. The chain couples TRBV5-1 to TRBJ2-3; D possibly corresponds to TRBD1 (5 bases). The ends were cut back, 4 bases at V and 3 bases at J, with 18 bases in the middle. The CDR3 has 16 residues. CDR1 is SGHRS and CDR2 is YFSETQ in the germline V gene. Based on the CDR3 plus reference TRBV5-1 and TRBJ2-3, the full variable domain is KAGVTQTPRYLIKTRGQQVTLSCSPISGHRSVSWYQQTPGQGLQFLFEYFSETQRNKGNFPGRFSGRQFSNSRSEMNVSTLELGDSALYLCASSTRQGERTDTQYFGPGTRLTVL.

On this clone itself: One junction end disagrees with the germline gene, perhaps due to a read error. The chain couples TRBV29-1 to TRBJ2-2, with D possibly matching TRBD1 (5 bases). CDR3 length: 13 residues. Per germline, CDR1 SQVTM and CDR2 ANQGSEA. CDR3 sequence: CSVGAGNPGELFF. CDR3 DNA: TGCAGCGTAGGGGCAGGGAACCCCGGGGAGCTGTTTTTT.

The chain is built from TRBV4-1 and TRBJ2-1, with 13 bases fitting TRBD2. The CDR3 runs 15 residues. Germline V gene data show CDR1 as MGHRA and CDR2 as YSYEKL. J lost 14 bases, V lost 4 bases, and 11 bases had no gene match. The CDR3, as DNA: TGCGCCAGCAGCCGGGTCGAGACTAGCGGGGGGCCGGAGTTCTTC. Residues: CASSRVETSGGPEFF.

This clone was recorded only once. CDR3 DNA: TGTGCCAGCAGCTTAGAATTTAGTGCGACTAGCGGGAGGGAGCAGTACTTC. Translated, it gives CASSLEFSATSGREQYF. This chain joins TRBV11-2 and TRBJ2-7; 13 nucleotides line up with TRBD2. With V trimmed by 0 bases and J by 7 bases, 9 bases remained unmatched. The CDR3 spans 17 residues. Per the germline V gene, CDR1 is SGHAT and CDR2 is FQNNGV.